This TCR beta chain was identified during a study of T-cell reconstitution after alpha-beta-depleted transplantation in children. Broader study findings: Newly produced T cells mostly accounted for T-cell counts and diversity one year post-transplant. Expanded graft clones numbering several hundred reportedly gave rise to alpha-beta T cells about two months after transplant.

Looked up from germline, CDR1 is SNHLY and CDR2 is FYNNEI. The CDR3 is 11 amino acids. V lost 6 bases, J lost 4 bases, and 6 bases lay in between. This clonotype showed up many times. Antigen specificity is unknown. Library preparation (for TCRbeta) was performed with unique molecular identifiers. TCRdb called the PCR reads again in MiXCR, with one record for every CDR3 protein. The sample comprises 200,000 or so distinct CDR3 sequences, roughly 6.6% of which are singletons, and 5.5% to 6.5% rests with the top ten. The sequenced sample was PBMCs, obtained before TCRalphabeta/CD19-depleted stem cell transplant. The chain couples TRBV2 to TRBJ2-5; D unresolved. The receptor was isolated from a boy aged 2 to 10 with acute lymphoblastic leukemia, due to receive a stem cell transplant. Here the CDR3 DNA reads TGTGCCAGCAGCAGAGTAGAGACCCAGTACTTC. This encodes CASSRVETQYF. The whole variable domain, filled in from reference TRBV2 and TRBJ2-5, reads EPEVTQTPSHQVTQMGQEVILRCVPISNHLYFYWYRQILGQKVEFLVSFYNNEISEKSEIFDDQFSVERPDGSNFTLKIRSTKLEDSAMYFCASSRVETQYFGPGTRLLVL.